Below, 10 T cell receptor beta chains from the same sample are listed, as sequenced in a study of T cells in Graves' hyperthyroidism and ophthalmopathy. Amplification of TCR beta CDR3 regions used RNA as the template. Initially, a first-round RT-PCR of the TCR CDR3 employed the HTBI primer set. TCRdb redid the calling of the multiplex PCR reads with MiXCR, one entry per CDR3 protein. The repertoire includes hundreds of thousands of distinct CDR3 sequences, around 13% of them detected once, and about a tenth sits in the top ten. The sequencing sample was made of blood. The source of these receptors is a woman aged 18 to 35 with Graves' hyperthyroidism.

At least ten counts were recorded for this clonotype. V and J are TRBV11-2 and TRBJ1-5; D is unresolved. The V gene lost 3 bases and the J gene lost 3 bases, with 9 bases spanning the gap. Germline V lookup: CDR1 SGHAT, CDR2 FQNNGV. The CDR3 covers 14 residues. The CDR3 reads CASSFVRFNQPQHF. CDR3 bases: TGTGCCAGCAGCTTCGTAAGGTTCAATCAGCCCCAGCATTTT.

This clonotype has ten or more counts. The CDR3 DNA is TGTGCCAGCAGTTTAGAAGGGACAGGAAAGATTGAGCAGTTCTTC. This encodes CASSLEGTGKIEQFF. The rearrangement joins TRBV27 to TRBJ2-1; TRBD1 agrees at 8 bases. This CDR3 comprises 15 residues. Germline CDR1 reads MNHEY; CDR2 reads SMNVEV (reference sequence). V gave up 2 bases and J gave up 9 bases; unmatched junction bases: 9.

This clonotype was detected many times. The V call is TRBV2, the J call TRBJ2-5; 7 bases agree with TRBD1. Trimming cost V 6 bases and J 2 bases; bases outside gene matches: 6. This CDR3 region has 14 residues. Per the germline V gene, CDR1 is SNHLY and CDR2 is FYNNEI. CDR3 nucleotides: TGTGCCAGCAGAGCACCGGGACAGCAAGAGACCCAGTACTTC. Translating it yields CASRAPGQQETQYF.

V usage is TRBV5-5 and J usage is TRBJ2-1; TRBD2 matches 9 bases. This CDR3 comprises 13 residues. V was clipped by 4 bases and J by 10 bases; unmatched bases: 6. Germline V gene lookup returns CDR1 SGHKS and CDR2 YYEKEE (reference sequence). The DNA of the CDR3 is TGTGCCAGCAGCATACTCACTAGCGGGGAGCAGTTCTTC. This translates into CASSILTSGEQFF.

In its sample, this clonotype was seen many times. V gene TRBV2 combines with J gene TRBJ2-1, with 10 bases that match TRBD2. The junction had 12 bases not matched to a gene; V was cut back by 6 bases and J by 7 bases. Germline V CDR1 and CDR2: SNHLY, FYNNEI. The CDR3 has 16 residues. The DNA of the CDR3 is TGTGCCAGCAGGGGGCTTAGCGGGAGGATTGGGAATGAGCAGTTCTTC. Residues: CASRGLSGRIGNEQFF.

The chain has TRBV7-2 and TRBJ2-5, with 8 bases aligning to TRBD1. This CDR3 has 18 residues. Trimming removed 1 base from V and 1 base from J; junction bases left unmatched: 11. Germline assignment: CDR1 SGHTA and CDR2 FQGNSA. The CDR3 region is CASSLVSRGRLGQETQYF. The CDR3 nucleotides are TGTGCCAGCAGCTTAGTTAGCAGGGGGCGCCTAGGCCAAGAGACCCAGTACTTC.

This clonotype has ten or more counts. J is TRBJ2-5 and V is TRBV28, with D maybe TRBD1 (6 bases). This CDR3 has 14 amino acids. Trimming left V 5 bases short and J 6 bases short, with 16 bases between. Germline CDR1 is MDHEN and CDR2 is SYDVKM. The CDR3 loop reads CASSRAQGWQTQYF. CDR3 DNA: TGTGCCAGCAGTCGGGCACAGGGATGGCAGACCCAGTACTTC.

About this clonotype: Just one base apart from a much larger clone, this may be a read error. The chain has TRBV12-3 or TRBV12-4 and TRBJ2-1, with D tentatively TRBD2 (5 bases). V gave up 4 bases and J gave up 6 bases, with 16 bases separating them. This CDR3 comprises 15 residues. For the CDR3, the DNA is TGTGCCAGCAGTTCAACGGGAAATACCTGCAATGAGCAGTTCTTC. It codes for CASSSTGNTCNEQFF.

The V gene is TRBV19, the J gene TRBJ1-5; TRBD1 matches 7 bases. The CDR3 extends over 16 amino acids. From germline, CDR1 is LNHDA and CDR2 SQIVND (reference sequence). J was trimmed by 3 bases and V by 4 bases; bases with no gene match: 9. In DNA, the CDR3 is TGTGCCAGTAGTAGGCTGGGGACAGCCACCAATCAGCCCCAGCATTTT. Amino acid sequence: CASSRLGTATNQPQHF.

This clonotype was recorded at least ten times. The chain joins TRBV30 to TRBJ2-5; the match to TRBD2 covers 11 bases. The CDR3 runs to 15 residues. The junction had 6 bases not matched to a gene; V was cut back by 3 bases and J by 3 bases. Germline V CDR1 and CDR2: GTSNPN, SVGIG (reference sequence). The CDR3 nucleotides read TGTGCCTGGAGGCGGGGACTAGCGGATAAAGAGACCCAGTACTTC. Residues: CAWRRGLADKETQYF.